These T cell receptor beta chains were read from a single sample in a study of PD-1 blockade in classical Hodgkin lymphoma. Using immunoSEQ multiplex PCR, the repertoire was profiled, and TCRdb retains in-frame clones only, with some absent. The sample records 47,000 or so clones, roughly 93% being singletons. Sequenced material: peripheral blood mononuclear cells (PBMCs). The receptors derive from a human donor with classical Hodgkin lymphoma. CDR3s include the opening cysteine and the closing phenylalanine or tryptophan. Each record gives: D gene, clone size, J gene, V gene, CDR3 DNA, CDR3 protein. A D gene is named only where the DNA matches it firmly. Where a row states a size, it is once, few, many or the class of an expanded clone; other rows omit it.

>NA|NA|TRBJ2-2|TRBV5-1
TGCGCCAGCAGCTTGGATCCCAGCACCGGGGAGCTGTTTTTT
CASSLDPSTGELFF
>TRBD2|NA|TRBJ2-7|TRBV7-6
TGTGCCAGCAGCTTATTACGGGAGGCTACCTACGAGCAGTACTTC
CASSLLREATYEQYF
>NA|few|TRBJ1-1|TRBV7-9
TGTGCCAGCAGCTTAGCTTCGACAGGCGCTGAAGCTTTCTTT
CASSLASTGAEAFF
>NA|once|TRBJ1-1|TRBV5-1
TGCGCCAGCAGCTCCGGACAGAGGAACACTGAAGCTTTCTTT
CASSSGQRNTEAFF
>NA|few|TRBJ2-7|TRBV2
TGTGCCAGCAGTGATGCAGGGGCTTACGAGCAGTACTTC
CASSDAGAYEQYF
>NA|NA|TRBJ2-3|TRBV7-9
TGTGCCAGCAGCCCCAGGGGTCCAGATACGCAGTATTTT
CASSPRGPDTQYF
>NA|NA|TRBJ2-1|TRBV28
TGTGCCAGCAGAGTATTGGGTGAGCAGTTCTTC
CASRVLGEQFF
>NA|NA|TRBJ1-3|TRBV9
TGTGCCAGCAGCGTAGGGGGGAGAGGAAACACCATATATTTT
CASSVGGRGNTIYF
>TRBD1|NA|TRBJ2-2|TRBV4-2
TGTGCCAGCAGCCGAATGACAGGGGTCATGGAAGGCACCGGGGAGCTGTTTTTT
CASSRMTGVMEGTGELFF
>NA|NA|TRBJ1-4|TRBV2
TGTGCCAGCAGAAGGGGGGGGCCAACTAATGAAAAACTGTTTTTT
CASRRGGPTNEKLFF
>NA|once|TRBJ1-2|TRBV4-1
TGCGCCAGCAGCCCTTGGACGGCCTATGGCTACACCTTC
CASSPWTAYGYTF
>TRBD2|NA|TRBJ2-1|TRBV7-2
TGTGCCAGCAGCTTAGCGTGGACTAGCGGGAGAAATGAGCAGTTCTTC
CASSLAWTSGRNEQFF
>NA|NA|TRBJ2-1|TRBV4-1
TGCGCCAGCACCCAAGCTCCTAGCGCGTCCTACAATGAGCAGTTCTTC
CASTQAPSASYNEQFF
>TRBD1|NA|TRBJ2-3|TRBV5-1
TGCGCCAGCAGCCACGGGACAGGGACAGATACGCAGTATTTT
CASSHGTGTDTQYF
>NA|NA|TRBJ2-2|TRBV2
TGTGCCAGCATGGTGGAGGGGGCCGGGGAGCTGTTTTTT
CASMVEGAGELFF
>TRBD2|NA|TRBJ2-5|TRBV7-9
TGTGCCAGCCAAGCGGGAGGACTCTCCCAAGAGACCCAGTACTTC
CASQAGGLSQETQYF
>NA|NA|TRBJ2-5|TRBV7-2
TGTGCCAGCAGCCCACAAACAGGGACAGAGACCCAGTACTTC
CASSPQTGTETQYF
>NA|NA|TRBJ1-1|TRBV6-1
TGTGCCAGCAGTGAAGCTCGGGGGGGGAACACTGAAGCTTTCTTT
CASSEARGGNTEAFF
>NA|NA|TRBJ1-1|TRBV11-2
TGTGCCAGCAGCGGGGGCAGGGCGATAATAGACACTGAAGCTTTCTTT
CASSGGRAIIDTEAFF
>TRBD1|NA|TRBJ2-4|TRBV18
TGTGCCAGCTCAGTAGGACAGGGGGCCCTGAAAAACATTCAGTACTTC
CASSVGQGALKNIQYF
>NA|NA|TRBJ1-1|TRBV6-1
TGTGCCAGCAGTGTTGCACACACTGAAGCTTTCTTT
CASSVAHTEAFF
>NA|few|TRBJ1-1|TRBV28
TGTGCCAGCAGTCCGCCGGACCTTTCATGGACTGAAGCTTTCTTT
CASSPPDLSWTEAFF
>NA|NA|TRBJ2-7|TRBV9
TGTGCCAGCAGCTCCCAGGGGGGTTCCTACGAGCAGTACTTC
CASSSQGGSYEQYF
>NA|NA|TRBJ1-1|TRBV5-6
TGTGCCAGCAGCTTGACGAGAAGGAACACTGAAGCTTTCTTT
CASSLTRRNTEAFF
>TRBD1|NA|TRBJ1-4|TRBV5-1
TGCGCCAGCACGACAGGGTGGGGTGAAAAACTGTTTTTT
CASTTGWGEKLFF
>NA|NA|TRBJ2-1|TRBV5-1
TGCGCCAGCAGCCCTAAGGGCGGGGACGATGAGCAGTTCTTC
CASSPKGGDDEQFF
>TRBD1|few|TRBJ1-4|TRBV6-1
TGTGCCAGCATTTCAGGGACAGGGAATAATGAAAAACTGTTTTTT
CASISGTGNNEKLFF
>NA|NA|TRBJ1-1|TRBV19
TGTGCCAGTAGCTATGGACCGGTTAACACTGAAGCTTTCTTT
CASSYGPVNTEAFF
>TRBD2|NA|TRBJ2-3|TRBV25-1
TGTGCCAGCAGTGAAGGGCTAGCGGGAGTGAGAGATACGCAGTATTTT
CASSEGLAGVRDTQYF
>NA|NA|TRBJ1-5|TRBV30
TGTGCCTGGAGTGTTAAGAGGGTTAGCAATCAGCCCCAGCATTTT
CAWSVKRVSNQPQHF
>TRBD1|NA|TRBJ2-1|TRBV5-1
TGCGCCAGCAGCTCCGACAGGGTTTGGTACAATGATGAGCAGTTCTTC
CASSSDRVWYNDEQFF
>NA|NA|TRBJ1-4|TRBV7-8
TGTGCCAGCAGCTTAGTCGGGGGAAGTGAAAAACTGTTTTTT
CASSLVGGSEKLFF
>TRBD2|NA|TRBJ2-5|TRBV27
TGTGCCAGCAGTCCGCTCCGTAGCGGGAAGCAAGAGACCCAGTACTTC
CASSPLRSGKQETQYF
>NA|NA|TRBJ2-3|TRBV7-9
TGTGCCAGCAGCTTAGCCCCCTTGGGGACAGATACGCAGTATTTT
CASSLAPLGTDTQYF
>NA|NA|TRBJ1-1|TRBV27
TGTGCCAGCAGTTTCGGAGGGATGAACACTGAAGCTTTCTTT
CASSFGGMNTEAFF
>TRBD1|NA|TRBJ2-5|TRBV5-1
TGCGCCAGCAGCTTGGGGAGAACAGGGGGAGAGACCCAGTACTTC
CASSLGRTGGETQYF
>NA|NA|TRBJ2-1|TRBV7-9
TGTGCCAGCAGCTATGACTTCATCCCCTCCTACAATGAGCAGTTCTTC
CASSYDFIPSYNEQFF
>TRBD1|NA|TRBJ2-7|TRBV19
TGTGCCAGTAGACGACAGGGGACCTCCTACGAGCAGTACTTC
CASRRQGTSYEQYF
>NA|NA|TRBJ2-3|TRBV7-2
TGTGCCAGCAGCCCGTATGTGGTTTCTAGCACAGATACGCAGTATTTT
CASSPYVVSSTDTQYF
>NA|NA|TRBJ2-3|TRBV6-1
TGTGCCAGCAGTGACGTCGGGGAATTGGCAGATACGCAGTATTTT
CASSDVGELADTQYF
>NA|NA|TRBJ2-2|TRBV5-6
TGTGCCAGCAGCTTAGGGGGAACGAACACCGGGGAGCTGTTTTTT
CASSLGGTNTGELFF
>NA|once|TRBJ1-2|TRBV28
TGTGCCAGCGCCCGTTTTGGAGGTGGCTACACCTTC
CASARFGGGYTF
>NA|once|TRBJ1-2|TRBV11-2
TGTGCCAGCAGTACCGAGAGACCTTCTAACTATGGCTACACCTTC
CASSTERPSNYGYTF
>NA|NA|TRBJ1-2|TRBV6-6
TGTGCCAGCAGCTCTACAGGGATCTATGGCTACACCTTC
CASSSTGIYGYTF
>NA|once|TRBJ1-1|TRBV7-3
TGTGCCAGCAGCTTATTCGATCGCGGGGCTTTCTTT
CASSLFDRGAFF
>NA|few|TRBJ2-1|TRBV4-1
TGCGCCAGCAGCCAAGAAGCTCAGGGCCCGGGAAGTGAGCAGTTCTTC
CASSQEAQGPGSEQFF
>NA|NA|TRBJ1-3|TRBV7-8
TGTGCCAGCAGCCCGAGGGTCAGGGACTCTGGAAACACCATATATTTT
CASSPRVRDSGNTIYF
>TRBD2|NA|TRBJ2-2|TRBV28
TGTGCCAGCAGTTTAGGGCTAGCGGGAGTCCAAACGCTGAACACCGGGGAGCTGTTTTTT
CASSLGLAGVQTLNTGELFF
>NA|NA|TRBJ2-2|TRBV7-9
TGTGCCGGGCTGGGGGCGACGAACACCGGGGAGCTGTTTTTT
CAGLGATNTGELFF
>NA|NA|TRBJ1-5|TRBV30
TGTGCCTGGACGAGAAGGGGGGAAAGCAATCAGCCCCAGCATTTT
CAWTRRGESNQPQHF
>NA|NA|TRBJ2-7|TRBV19
TGTGCCAGTAGTATGTCTAGGGGTCAGAGCGAGCAGTACTTC
CASSMSRGQSEQYF
>NA|NA|TRBJ2-2|TRBV7-9
TGTGCCAACGGAGACACCGGGGAGCTGTTTTTT
CANGDTGELFF
>TRBD1|NA|TRBJ1-3|TRBV5-1
TGCGCCAGCAGCTTGACGACAGGGGTCTCTGGAAACACCATATATTTT
CASSLTTGVSGNTIYF
>TRBD1|few|TRBJ2-6|TRBV4-2
TGTGCCAGCAGCCAAATAACAGGGGGTTCTGGGGCCAACGTCCTGACTTTC
CASSQITGGSGANVLTF
>NA|NA|TRBJ1-1|TRBV29-1
TGCAGCGTTGAGGGAGGGGGCACTGAAGCTTTCTTT
CSVEGGGTEAFF
>TRBD2|NA|TRBJ2-1|TRBV11-2
TGTGCCAGCAGCTTAGATAGGGTAAGCGGGGGAAAGAATGAGCAGTTCTTC
CASSLDRVSGGKNEQFF
>NA|NA|TRBJ1-2|TRBV10-3
TGTGCCATCAGCAACCTGACAGTCCCTATCAACTATGGCTACACCTTC
CAISNLTVPINYGYTF
>NA|once|TRBJ2-2|TRBV7-9
TGTGCCAGCAGCTTGATACAGAACACCGGGGAGCTGTTTTTT
CASSLIQNTGELFF
>NA|NA|TRBJ2-7|TRBV6-6
TGTGCCAGCAGTTACTCGAACCACGAGCAGTACTTC
CASSYSNHEQYF